Listed here are 17 T cell receptor beta chains from one sample, sequenced in a study of T cells in narcolepsy. Assay: immunoSEQ multiplex PCR; the TCRdb copy retains only in-frame clones and omits some. The sample yields 15,000 to 20,000 clones, around 84% seen once. What was sequenced was memory (CD45RA-) CD4+ T cells from blood. These receptors were obtained from a human donor in good health.

The chain employs TRBV10-3 and TRBJ2-1; 10 nucleotides line up with TRBD2. The V segment lost 10 bases and the J segment 4 bases; nucleotides outside the gene matches: 7. CDR1 and CDR2 (germline): ENHRY, SYGVKD. The CDR3 is 14 residues long. The CDR3 protein is CATKPSGGYNEQFF. The CDR3 region has the DNA TGTGCCACGAAACCTAGCGGGGGTTACAATGAGCAGTTCTTC.

The chain recombines TRBV5-5 with TRBJ1-1, with D maybe TRBD1 (6 bases). V lost 3 bases and J lost 8, with 11 bases in between. Germline V CDR1 and CDR2: SGHKS, YYEKEE (reference sequence). CDR3 length: 12 amino acids. CDR3 in amino acids: CASSWRTDEAFF. The CDR3 DNA reads TGTGCCAGCAGCTGGCGGACAGACGAAGCTTTCTTT. Full variable domain (remainder filled in from reference TRBV5-5 and TRBJ1-1): DAGVTQSPTHLIKTRGQQVTLRCSPISGHKSVSWYQQVLGQGPQFIFQYYEKEERGRGNFPDRFSARQFPNYSSELNVNALLLGDSALYLCASSWRTDEAFFGQGTRLTVV.

This clone was detected only a few times. This chain uses TRBV7-6 with TRBJ2-7; 10 bases match TRBD2. The V segment lost 6 bases and the J segment 7 bases; nucleotides outside the gene matches: 12. This CDR3 region has 15 residues. Germline V gene lookup returns CDR1 SGHVS and CDR2 FNYEAQ. In nucleotides, the CDR3 is TGTGCCAGCAGTCTCGCGGCTAGCGGGAGTGGTGAGCAGTACTTC. The encoded protein is CASSLAASGSGEQYF.

V and J are TRBV30 and TRBJ1-1; the match to TRBD1 covers 8 bases. The CDR3 is made up of 14 amino acids. The ends lost 4 bases at V and 2 bases at J; junction bases unmatched: 6. The germline V gene encodes CDR1 GTSNPN and CDR2 SVGIG (reference sequence). The DNA for the CDR3 is TGTGCCTGGAAAGGACAGGGAGGCAACACTGAAGCTTTCTTT. It yields the protein CAWKGQGGNTEAFF.

This clone was observed a single time. A read error may account for a junction end that differs from germline. The chain links TRBV7-7 to TRBJ2-1, with D hard to call. The V gene's germline CDR1 is SSHAT and CDR2 FNYEAQ (reference sequence). This CDR3 is 13 amino acids long. CDR3 nucleotides: TGTGCTAGCAGCTTACGGGCCTGGAATGAGCAGTTCTTC. Translated: CASSLRAWNEQFF. Filled out from reference TRBV7-7 and TRBJ2-1, the complete variable domain reads GAGVSQSPRYKVTKRGQDVTLRCDPISSHATLYWYQQALGQGPEFLTYFNYEAQPDKSGLPSDRFSAERPEGSISTLTIQRTEQRDSAMYRCASSLRAWNEQFFGPGTRLTVL.

The chain carries TRBV19 and TRBJ1-2, with D tentatively TRBD1 (5 bases). V was clipped by 7 bases and J by 3 bases, with 18 bases between them. Germline lookup yields CDR1 LNHDA and CDR2 SQIVND (reference sequence). This CDR3 contains 15 residues. The CDR3 coding sequence is TGTGCCAGTAAAGGATGGGGCCAGAAGGACTATGGCTACACCTTC. This encodes CASKGWGQKDYGYTF.

The rearrangement uses TRBV6-5 and TRBJ1-2; no definite D call. This CDR3 has 13 residues. The germline CDR1 and CDR2 sequences are MNHEY and SVGAGI. Trimming left V 6 bases short and J 9 bases short, with 17 bases between. CDR3 bases: TGTGCCAGCAGGTCATGGTCGCACCCAAGCTACACCTTC. Its translation: CASRSWSHPSYTF.

The chain has TRBV5-1 and TRBJ1-6; tentative D call: TRBD1 (5 bases). Germline V lookup: CDR1 SGHRS, CDR2 YFSETQ. CDR3 length: 15 amino acids. The ends were cut back, 1 base at V and 8 bases at J, with 13 bases in the middle. CDR3 nucleotides: TGCGCCAGCAGCTTGACAGGCCGAACGGATTCACCCCTCCACTTT. It specifies CASSLTGRTDSPLHF. The full variable domain, rest sourced from reference TRBV5-1 and TRBJ1-6, is KAGVTQTPRYLIKTRGQQVTLSCSPISGHRSVSWYQQTPGQGLQFLFEYFSETQRNKGNFPGRFSGRQFSNSRSEMNVSTLELGDSALYLCASSLTGRTDSPLHFGNGTRLTVT.

The rearrangement links TRBV2 to TRBJ1-2; 9 bases match TRBD1. The J segment lost 6 bases and the V segment lost 7 bases, leaving 12 bases of the junction unmatched. Germline V gene sequence: CDR1 SNHLY, CDR2 FYNNEI. CDR3 length: 15 amino acids. The CDR3: CASTRGGTGTHGYTF. The CDR3, as DNA: TGTGCCAGCACTCGAGGTGGGACAGGGACGCATGGCTACACCTTC.

The J gene is TRBJ2-2, the V gene TRBV7-9; possibly TRBD1 for D (6 bases). Trimming removed 2 bases from V and 4 bases from J, with 17 bases in between. This CDR3 is built from 17 residues. CDR1 is SEHNR, CDR2 FQNEAQ, per germline (reference sequence). The CDR3 is CASSLPSGAPGTGELFF. The CDR3 coding sequence is TGTGCCAGCAGCTTACCGTCAGGGGCCCCGGGCACCGGGGAGCTGTTTTTT.

V usage is TRBV18 and J usage is TRBJ2-7; TRBD2 matches 9 bases. The J segment lost 9 bases and the V segment lost 0 bases, leaving 9 bases of the junction unmatched. Germline-derived CDR1 and CDR2 are KGHSH and LQKENI. There are 15 residues in the CDR3. CDR3 nucleotides: TGTGCCAGCTCACCACCGGGACTAGCCAATCAGGGGCAGTACTTC. It specifies CASSPPGLANQGQYF.

This chain links TRBV19 with TRBJ2-7; the D gene is possibly TRBD1 (5 bases). Per germline, CDR1 LNHDA and CDR2 SQIVND (reference sequence). The V end was cut by 10 bases, the J end by 6 bases, with 13 bases between. The CDR3 is 11 amino acids. The DNA of the CDR3 is TGTGCCACTCTTTGGCAGGGCGAGCAGTACTTC. Protein: CATLWQGEQYF.

V usage is TRBV7-6 and J usage is TRBJ2-3; no reliable D call. The CDR3 is made up of 13 amino acids. Germline-derived CDR1 and CDR2 are SGHVS and FNYEAQ. The V end was cut by 4 bases, the J end by 3 bases, with 8 bases between. The CDR3 DNA reads TGTGCCAGCAGCTCTAGGGATACAGATACGCAGTATTTT. As protein: CASSSRDTDTQYF.

The chain carries TRBV6-8 and TRBJ1-1; D possibly corresponds to TRBD1 (5 bases). The CDR3 contains 14 residues. The germline V and J ends were trimmed by 8 bases and 5 bases, with 18 bases remaining between them. Looked up from germline, CDR1 is MNHGY and CDR2 is SAAAGT. CDR3 residues: CASSPPGGGTEAFF. CDR3 DNA sequence: TGTGCCAGCTCCCCCCCCGGGGGAGGGACTGAAGCTTTCTTT.

The chain employs TRBV11-1 and TRBJ1-2; D unclear. The CDR3 spans 13 residues. V was cut by 1 base and J by 7 bases, with 10 bases left in between. The germline CDR1 and CDR2 sequences are SGHAT and FQDESV (reference sequence). In DNA form, the CDR3 reads TGTGCCAGCAGCTTAGACAGTTTTGTTGGCTACACCTTC. Protein: CASSLDSFVGYTF.

This chain links TRBV7-2 with TRBJ2-5, with 8 bases aligning to TRBD2. Trimming at V came to 0 bases and at J to 2 bases, leaving 11 bases not matched to a gene. The CDR3 covers 18 residues. CDR1 and CDR2 (germline): SGHTA, FQGNSA. The chain's CDR3 is CASSLAVGSSGFQETQYF. The CDR3 DNA sequence: TGTGCCAGCAGCTTAGCAGTCGGGTCTAGCGGGTTTCAAGAGACCCAGTACTTC.

The chain carries TRBV6-1 and TRBJ1-2, with D maybe TRBD1 (6 bases). The germline CDR1 and CDR2 sequences are MNHNS and SASEGT. The V and J ends lost 5 bases and 8 bases respectively, with 15 bases between them. This CDR3 spans 13 amino acids. CDR3 amino acids: CASSKQGLTGYTF. The CDR3 nucleotides read TGTGCCAGCAGTAAACAGGGCCTTACGGGCTACACCTTC.